This paragraph reports one T cell receptor beta chain. Its antigen is not known. Method: immunoSEQ multiplex PCR; TCRdb's copy keeps in-frame clones and lacks some. The sample includes about 43,000 clones, roughly 64% of them seen just once. The sample is drawn from a study of radiotherapy plus CTLA-4 blockade in lung cancer. Study details: Of the patients, over 15% showed objective responses and more than 30% attained disease control.

Trimming pared 5 bases from V and 3 bases from J, leaving 8 bases between. Germline CDR1 reads MNHEY; CDR2 reads SVGAGI. There are 13 residues in the CDR3. Whole-study results and caveats: Reports identified early blood T cell clone dynamics, with interferon-beta, as the best response predictor.

The sequence was collected from a human donor with non-small cell lung cancer who had a partial response to radiotherapy plus ipilimumab. The V gene is TRBV6-5, the J gene TRBJ1-3; D might be TRBD1 (6 bases). The sample here was peripheral blood, taken from a patient treated with radiotherapy plus ipilimumab. CDR3 loop: CASSPGVGNTIYF. In nucleotides, the CDR3 is TGTGCCAGCAGTCCAGGGGTTGGAAACACCATATATTTT.